What follows are 15 T cell receptor beta chains derived from one specimen sequenced in a study of tumor and adjacent non-tumor tissue in lung cancer. The template was RNA from unsorted bulk tissue. The library came from three nested PCR rounds adapted from ARM-PCR protocols. TCRdb used MiXCR to reprocess the multiplex PCR reads, holding one entry per CDR3 protein. Of 65,000 to 90,000 distinct CDR3 sequences in the sample, 65% to 90% were seen once. The sequenced material came from lung tumor tissue. The receptor source for this set is a woman aged 45 to 65 with non-small cell lung cancer.

The chain employs TRBV20-1 and TRBJ1-1; no clear D. Germline V lookup: CDR1 DFQATT, CDR2 SNEGSKA (reference sequence). The CDR3 sequence is 12 residues long. Trimming pared 6 bases from V and 7 bases from J, leaving 15 bases between. CDR3 DNA sequence: TGCAGTGCAGAACAAGGGATCATTGAAGCTTTCTTT. Its translation is CSAEQGIIEAFF.

The chain uses TRBV6-6 and TRBJ2-1, with 8 bases matching TRBD2. Trimming removed 11 bases from V and 7 bases from J; junction bases left unmatched: 19. This CDR3 comprises 16 residues. Germline V gene sequence: CDR1 MNHNY, CDR2 SVGAGI (reference sequence). Here the CDR3 reads CAGSSPSGTSTNEQFF. CDR3 DNA: TGTGCCGGTAGTTCACCCTCCGGGACTAGTACGAATGAGCAGTTCTTC.

This clonotype ranks as medium-sized. The chain links TRBV5-6 to TRBJ2-7; either TRBD1 or TRBD2 may supply D (6 bases each). CDR1 and CDR2 (germline): SGHDT, YYEEEE. Trimming stripped 0 bases from V and 2 bases from J, with 9 bases between. This CDR3 spans 14 amino acids. CDR3 loop: CASSLAGAPYEQYF. The DNA of the CDR3 is TGTGCCAGCAGCTTGGCGGGGGCCCCCTACGAGCAGTACTTC. The full variable domain, rest sourced from reference TRBV5-6 and TRBJ2-7, is DAGVTQSPTHLIKTRGQQVTLRCSPKSGHDTVSWYQQALGQGPQFIFQYYEEEERQRGNFPDRFSGHQFPNYSSELNVNALLLGDSALYLCASSLAGAPYEQYFGPGTRLTVT.

This clonotype was recorded once. No conserved phenylalanine or tryptophan is present at the end of the CDR3, so a read error is the likely explanation. The chain has TRBV28 and TRBJ2-1; a possible D gene is TRBD2 (6 bases). Germline CDR1 and CDR2: MDHEN and SYDVKM. The CDR3 is 14 residues long. The CDR3 sequence: CASSPPRGVDEQFI. The DNA for the CDR3 is TGTGCGAGTAGCCCTCCGCGGGGAGTCGATGAGCAGTTCATC.

The chain combines TRBV28 with TRBJ1-4; perhaps TRBD1 as D (6 bases). This CDR3 has 16 amino acids. Trimming took off 4 bases at V and 7 bases at J, with 19 bases between the two ends. CDR1 and CDR2 from the germline V gene are MDHEN and SYDVKM. DNA of the CDR3: TGTGCCAGCAGTTCGATCGGGAGACAGGCTATTGAAAAACTGTTTTTT. It codes for CASSSIGRQAIEKLFF.

This clonotype is medium-sized (0.01 to 0.1%). A much larger clone is a single base away; this may be a read error. The chain is built from TRBV11-2 and TRBJ2-3, with a tentative D call TRBD1 (5 bases). Germline V gene lookup returns CDR1 SGHAT and CDR2 FQNNGV. The CDR3 length is 13 residues. CDR3 nucleotide sequence: TGTGCCAGCAGCTTAGGTGGGGCAGATACGCGGTATTTT. Translating gives CASSLGGADTRYF.

Note on this clonotype: The germline gene is not matched at one end of the junction; a read error may be the cause. The V and J genes are TRBV29-1 and TRBJ2-5, with D possibly being TRBD2 (5 bases). Germline lookup yields CDR1 SQVTM and CDR2 ANQGSEA. This CDR3 is built from 12 residues. The CDR3 loop is CSVVGDVETPYF. The CDR3, as DNA: TGCAGCGTTGTCGGGGATGTGGAGACCCCGTATTTC.

As for this clonotype: An end of the junction differs from the germline gene, which may be a read error. The chain has TRBV4-3 and TRBJ2-7; tentative D call: TRBD1 (6 bases). CDR1 LGHNA and CDR2 YSLEER come from the germline V gene. The CDR3 runs to 14 residues. This CDR3 is CASGHTGFSDEQYF. The CDR3 nucleotides are TGCGCCAGCGGCCACACAGGGTTTTCGGACGAGCAGTACTTC.

Points on this clonotype: The junction differs from germline at one of its ends, possibly a read error. V gene TRBV29-1 combines with J gene TRBJ1-1; D uncertain. This CDR3 is built from 16 residues. CDR1 SQVTM and CDR2 ANQGSEA come from the germline V gene. CDR3 in DNA: TGCATCGTTGCCGGTCCGACATGGGAAAGGAACACTGAAGCTTTCTTT. Its protein product is CIVAGPTWERNTEAFF.

As regards this clonotype: Its ends do not fully match the called genes, so a read error is possible. The chain is built from TRBV4-3 and TRBJ2-1, with 9 bases fitting TRBD2. CDR1 and CDR2 from the germline V gene are LGHNA and YSLEER. CDR3 length: 16 residues. The chain's CDR3 is CASSQEAGGSYSEKFF. The CDR3 DNA follows: TGCGCCAGCAGCCAAGAGGCGGGAGGGTCCTACAGTGAGAAGTTCTTC.

The count of this clonotype is one. One junction end does not reproduce the germline sequence, and a read error may be involved. V and J are TRBV12-3 or TRBV12-4 and TRBJ1-2; no reliable D call. The CDR3 spans 14 residues. CDR3 nucleotides: TGTGTCAGCAGTCCGACAAATATGAACTATGGCTACACCTTC. It specifies CVSSPTNMNYGYTF.

In regard to this clonotype: A junction boundary mismatches the germline segment, possibly from a read error. V is TRBV4-1 and J is TRBJ2-7; D is possibly TRBD1 (8 bases). Germline V gene data show CDR1 as MGHRA and CDR2 as YSYEKL. The CDR3 has 16 residues. CDR3 in DNA: TGCGCTAGCAGCCAACAAGCACAGGGGGGGCCCTACGAGCAGAACTTC. Its protein is CASSQQAQGGPYEQNF.

Comments on this clonotype: Lacking the conserved final phenylalanine or tryptophan, this CDR3 likely reflects a read error. The chain carries TRBV11-1 and TRBJ2-7; 7 bases fit TRBD1. There are 14 residues in the CDR3. The germline V gene encodes CDR1 SGHAT and CDR2 FQDESV (reference sequence). CDR3: CASSHGDSSYGQYL. As DNA, the CDR3 is TGTGCCAGCAGCCACGGGGACAGCTCCTACGGGCAGTACCTC.

Concerning this clonotype: This could be a read error, since a much larger clone is one nucleotide away. V gene TRBV21-1 combines with J gene TRBJ2-4; the table's D call of TRBD1 was not tested on the DNA. TRBV21-1 is a recognized pseudogene. CDR3 length equals 14 residues. The DNA of the CDR3 is TGTGCCAGCAGCCAAGGATGGGGGGAAGACATTCAGTACTTC. It encodes CASSQGWGEDIQYF.

The chain joins TRBV11-2 to TRBJ1-2; D perhaps matches TRBD1 (6 bases). This CDR3 has 15 residues. V was clipped by 10 bases and J by 2 bases, with 20 bases between them. Germline CDR1 is SGHAT and CDR2 is FQNNGV. DNA of the CDR3: TGTGCCATTAGCCTAAAGGGGGGGCCCAACTATGGCTACACCTTC. Translation gives CAISLKGGPNYGYTF.